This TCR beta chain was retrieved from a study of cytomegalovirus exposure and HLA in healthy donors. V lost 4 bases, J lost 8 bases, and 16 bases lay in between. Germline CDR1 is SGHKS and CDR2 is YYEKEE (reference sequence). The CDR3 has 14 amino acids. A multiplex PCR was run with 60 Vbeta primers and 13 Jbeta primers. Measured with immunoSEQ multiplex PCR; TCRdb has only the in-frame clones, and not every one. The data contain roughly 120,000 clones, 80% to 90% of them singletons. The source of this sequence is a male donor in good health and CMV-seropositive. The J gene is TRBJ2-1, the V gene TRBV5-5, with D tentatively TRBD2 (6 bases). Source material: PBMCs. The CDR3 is CASSPQTRGDEQFF. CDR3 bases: TGTGCCAGCAGCCCCCAGACTAGAGGCGATGAGCAGTTCTTC. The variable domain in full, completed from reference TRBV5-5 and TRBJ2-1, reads DAGVTQSPTHLIKTRGQQVTLRCSPISGHKSVSWYQQVLGQGPQFIFQYYEKEERGRGNFPDRFSARQFPNYSSELNVNALLLGDSALYLCASSPQTRGDEQFFGPGTRLTVL.